What follows are 27 T cell receptor beta chains derived from one specimen sequenced in a study of blood T cells in healthy people across ages. A second PCR of 7 to 11 cycles used a sample-barcoded 5' primer and a J-beta primer mix. One entry per CDR3 protein, called by TCRdb with MiXCR from the 5' RACE reads. This sample has some 1.5 million distinct CDR3 sequences, with around 40% found just once. The sequenced sample was blood. These receptor sequences come from a woman aged 18-30 years in good health.

This clonotype was detected many times. The chain is built from TRBV5-4 and TRBJ2-3, with 7 nucleotides matching TRBD2. CDR3 length: 15 amino acids. The J segment lost 2 bases and the V segment lost 4 bases, leaving 7 bases of the junction unmatched. Germline CDR1 is SGHNT and CDR2 is YYREEE (reference sequence). CDR3 sequence (DNA): TGTGCCAGCAGCCCCGCGGGGGTTAACACAGATACGCAGTATTTT. Residues: CASSPAGVNTDTQYF.

V and J are TRBV27 and TRBJ2-1; D gene unclear. The J call may be mistaken, given a closer DNA end match to TRBJ2-7. CDR3 length: 14 amino acids. Germline CDR1 and CDR2: MNHEY and SMNVEV (reference sequence). CDR3 region: CASTKQRSGNEQYF. For the CDR3, the DNA is TGTGCCAGCACCAAACAGCGTTCCGGCAATGAGCAGTACTTC.

This clonotype came up a few times. The CDR3, as DNA: TGCGCCAGTAGTAACAGGAGAAGGGCCACAGATACGCAGTATTTT. This sequence encodes CASSNRRRATDTQYF. The genes are TRBV5-1 and TRBJ2-3; D might be TRBD1 (5 bases). Germline CDR1 and CDR2: SGHRS and YFSETQ. CDR3 length: 15 amino acids. The V gene lost 8 bases and the J gene lost 2 bases, with 18 bases spanning the gap.

This clonotype was seen a single time. One end of the junction does not line up with germline, which may come from a read error. V usage is TRBV6-2 or TRBV6-3 and J usage is TRBJ2-1; D not certain. CDR3 length: 15 residues. CDR1 and CDR2 from the germline V gene are MNHEY and SVGEGT. Here the CDR3 DNA reads TGTGCCAGCAGTTACGTAGGAAGCTCCTACGATGAGCAGTTCTTC. Protein: CASSYVGSSYDEQFF.

As to this clonotype: A junction boundary mismatches the germline segment, possibly from a read error. The chain uses TRBV28 and TRBJ2-5; 8 positions agree with TRBD1. The CDR3 totals 15 residues. Germline V gene lookup returns CDR1 MDHEN and CDR2 SYDVKM. DNA of the CDR3: TGTGCCAGCAGCAACCGGGACAGGATCCAAGAGACCCGGTACTTC. Its protein is CASSNRDRIQETRYF. Drawing the rest from reference TRBV28 and TRBJ2-5, the complete variable domain is DVKVTQSSRYLVKRTGEKVFLECVQDMDHENMFWYRQDPGLGLRLIYFSYDVKMKEKGDIPEGYSVSREKKERFSLILESASTNQTSMYLCASSNRDRIQETRYFGPGTRLLVL.

The rearrangement uses TRBV7-9 and TRBJ2-7, with TRBD2 identical over 9 bases. This CDR3 region has 14 residues. Germline V gene data show CDR1 as SEHNR and CDR2 as FQNEAQ (reference sequence). V lost 1 base to trimming and J lost 9 bases; unmatched junction nucleotides: 7. The CDR3 is CASSLVAGGHPQYF. In nucleotides, the CDR3 is TGTGCCAGCAGCTTAGTTGCGGGGGGGCACCCGCAGTACTTC.

This clonotype was observed a handful of times. The chain joins TRBV7-2 to TRBJ2-7; the D gene could be TRBD1 or TRBD2 (5 bases each). Trimming took off 3 bases at V and 0 bases at J, with 12 bases between the two ends. This CDR3 contains 15 residues. Germline CDR1 and CDR2: SGHTA and FQGNSA. This chain's CDR3 is CASSFIEGSSYEQYF. DNA for the CDR3: TGTGCCAGCAGCTTTATAGAGGGGAGCTCCTACGAGCAGTACTTC.

The rearrangement joins TRBV6-2 or TRBV6-3 to TRBJ1-2; no clear D gene. V was trimmed by 2 bases and J by 4 bases, leaving 8 bases between them. The CDR3 is made up of 13 amino acids. The V gene's germline CDR1 is MNHEY and CDR2 SVGEGT. The CDR3 protein is CASSYPQIYGYTF. In nucleotides, the CDR3 is TGTGCCAGCAGTTACCCCCAAATCTATGGCTACACCTTC.

The genes are TRBV9 and TRBJ1-2; TRBD1 aligns across 8 bases. Germline CDR1 and CDR2: SGDLS and YYNGEE. V shed 3 bases, J shed 8 bases, and the junction held 9 bases outside the gene matches. The CDR3 length is 14 residues. Written as DNA, the CDR3 is TGTGCCAGCAGCGCCCAGGGGGCAGTGGGAGGCTACACCTTC. It yields the protein CASSAQGAVGGYTF.

The gene calls are TRBV7-2 and TRBJ2-3; 15 bases match TRBD2. CDR3 size: 18 residues. The V gene end was trimmed by 2 bases and the J gene end by 11 bases; junction bases not matched to a gene: 14. Germline V gives CDR1 SGHTA, CDR2 FQGNSA. The CDR3 DNA is TGTGCCAGCAGCTTATTGGGGCTGGGCGGGACTAGCGGGAGGAAGCAGTATTTT. Protein product: CASSLLGLGGTSGRKQYF.

This sequence joins TRBV10-3 and TRBJ1-1, with D unresolved. The CDR3 spans 12 residues. The V gene lost 8 bases and the J gene lost 5 bases, with 12 bases spanning the gap. Germline CDR1 is ENHRY and CDR2 is SYGVKD. The CDR3 region has the DNA TGTGCCATCGGAGGGCCATATACTGAAGCTTTCTTT. Translating it yields CAIGGPYTEAFF.

This clonotype was seen a handful of times. V usage is TRBV4-1 and J usage is TRBJ1-5, with a possible D match to TRBD1 (6 bases). Trimming stripped 2 bases from V and 4 bases from J, with 15 bases between. Looked up from germline, CDR1 is MGHRA and CDR2 is YSYEKL. The CDR3 contains 16 residues. CDR3 coding DNA: TGCGCCAGCAGCCAACGGGACACGCAAACAAATCAGCCCCAGCATTTT. Its protein is CASSQRDTQTNQPQHF.

This clonotype was seen more than once but under ten times. The chain links TRBV7-2 to TRBJ1-2; D call uncertain. The germline V gene has CDR1 SGHTA and CDR2 FQGNSA. The CDR3 has 15 amino acids. Trimming pared 4 bases from V and 5 bases from J, leaving 17 bases between. In DNA, the CDR3 is TGTGCCAGCAGCTCCCCCCGGCCCGAGGGTTATGGCTACACCTTC. Protein: CASSSPRPEGYGYTF.

The chain joins TRBV20-1 to TRBJ2-1, with TRBD1 matching 8 bases. J lost 7 bases, V lost 5 bases, and 10 bases had no gene match. The germline V gene encodes CDR1 DFQATT and CDR2 SNEGSKA (reference sequence). The CDR3 covers 14 residues. In nucleotides, the CDR3 is TGCAGTGCTCATCCGGGACAGGTCCCTAATGAGCAGTTCTTC. It yields the protein CSAHPGQVPNEQFF.

V and J are TRBV9 and TRBJ2-3; 12 nucleotides align to TRBD2. The germline gives CDR1 SGDLS, CDR2 YYNGEE. This CDR3 region has 17 residues. V shed 4 bases, J shed 2 bases, and the junction held 8 bases outside the gene matches. CDR3 sequence reads: CASSTHRTSGDTDTQYF. DNA of the CDR3: TGTGCCAGCAGCACCCACAGGACTAGCGGGGACACAGATACGCAGTATTTT.

The gene calls are TRBV2 and TRBJ1-5; D is ambiguous. This CDR3 contains 14 residues. The V end lost 2 bases, the J end lost 7 bases, and 12 bases lay between the germline ends. CDR1 and CDR2 (germline): SNHLY, FYNNEI. The CDR3 region has the DNA TGTGCCAGCAGTGAATTCGGGTTGTGGCAGCCCCAGCATTTT. Translation: CASSEFGLWQPQHF. The complete variable domain, with remaining parts taken from reference TRBV2 and TRBJ1-5, reads EPEVTQTPSHQVTQMGQEVILRCVPISNHLYFYWYRQILGQKVEFLVSFYNNEISEKSEIFDDQFSVERPDGSNFTLKIRSTKLEDSAMYFCASSEFGLWQPQHFGDGTRLSIL.

This clonotype was seen only a few times. This chain uses TRBV4-2 with TRBJ2-1; TRBD2 agrees at 7 bases. Germline V gene data show CDR1 as LGHNA and CDR2 as YNFKEQ. The CDR3 consists of 13 residues. J gave up 12 bases and V 0 bases, and 5 bases lay outside the gene matches. The CDR3: CASSQDGSGVQFF. CDR3 sequence (DNA): TGTGCCAGCAGCCAAGATGGGAGCGGGGTGCAGTTCTTC.

This clonotype showed up just a few times. The chain carries TRBV7-2 and TRBJ2-1; D unclear. The CDR3 runs to 9 residues. Germline CDR1 SGHTA, CDR2 FQGNSA. V lost 5 bases and J lost 14, with 7 bases in between. The CDR3 DNA reads TGTGCCAGCAGCCCCTTTAAGTTCTTC. Its translation is CASSPFKFF. Full variable domain (remainder filled in from reference TRBV7-2 and TRBJ2-1): GAGVSQSPSNKVTEKGKDVELRCDPISGHTALYWYRQSLGQGLEFLIYFQGNSAPDKSGLPSDRFSAERTGGSVSTLTIQRTQQEDSAVYLCASSPFKFFGPGTRLTVL.

J is TRBJ2-3 and V is TRBV24-1; D may correspond to TRBD1 or TRBD2 (5 bases each). CDR1 is KGHDR and CDR2 is SFDVKD in the germline V gene. There are 13 residues in the CDR3. Deletions cut 7 bases from V and 11 bases from J, with 18 bases between. Here the CDR3 reads CATSRPVEGMQYF. CDR3 in DNA: TGTGCCACCAGCAGACCCGTCGAGGGGATGCAGTATTTT.

As concerns this clonotype: Mismatch with germline at one junction end may stem from a read error. The chain has TRBV7-8 and TRBJ1-2; 8 bases are a match to TRBD1. This CDR3 contains 14 residues. Per germline, CDR1 SGHVS and CDR2 FQNEAQ. The DNA for the CDR3 is TGTGCCAGCAGCTTAAGGACAGGGACCTATAGCTACACCTTC. Translating it yields CASSLRTGTYSYTF.

The chain carries TRBV20-1 and TRBJ1-5; D gene ambiguous. This CDR3 region has 15 residues. Germline V lookup: CDR1 DFQATT, CDR2 SNEGSKA (reference sequence). V was cut by 0 bases and J by 0 bases, with 9 bases left in between. The CDR3 region has the DNA TGCAGTGCTAGAGAGGTTAGAAGTAGCAATCAGCCCCAGCATTTT. The encoded protein is CSAREVRSSNQPQHF.

The rearrangement joins TRBV25-1 to TRBJ1-6; TRBD1 might be the D (6 bases). Trimming took 3 bases from V and 7 from J, leaving 13 bases between them. Germline V gives CDR1 MGHDK, CDR2 SYGVNS. This CDR3 comprises 15 residues. In DNA, the CDR3 is TGTGCCAGCAGTGACAGGGGCGCCCAGAATTCACCCCTCCACTTT. Its protein product is CASSDRGAQNSPLHF. The complete variable domain, with remaining parts taken from reference TRBV25-1 and TRBJ1-6, reads EADIYQTPRYLVIGTGKKITLECSQTMGHDKMYWYQQDPGMELHLIHYSYGVNSTEKGDLSSESTVSRIRTEHFPLTLESARPSHTSQYLCASSDRGAQNSPLHFGNGTRLTVT.

This clonotype was seen a few times. CDR3 in DNA: TGCGCCAGCAGCCAAGGGACAGCCGGCACCGGGGAGCTGTTTTTT. This gives the protein CASSQGTAGTGELFF. The rearrangement links TRBV10-1 to TRBJ2-2, with 7 bases identical to TRBD1. Per the germline V gene, CDR1 is WNHNN and CDR2 is SYGVQD (reference sequence). The CDR3 has 15 residues. Trimming removed 6 bases from V and 4 bases from J; junction bases left unmatched: 8.

Concerning this clonotype itself: The junction does not match germline at one end; this may be a read error. The chain combines TRBV7-3 with TRBJ2-1; possible D gene TRBD1, 5 bases. CDR1 and CDR2 (germline): SGHTA, FQGTGA. The CDR3 length is 15 residues. Here the CDR3 DNA reads TGTGCCAGTAGCTCCACGGGCAGGGCGTACAATGAGCAGTTCTTC. Its translation is CASSSTGRAYNEQFF.

This clonotype has a handful of counts. The chain links TRBV11-2 to TRBJ2-3; a weak D match, TRBD2 (5 bases). Per the germline V gene, CDR1 is SGHAT and CDR2 is FQNNGV. V shed 0 bases and J shed 3 bases, with 13 bases lying between them. The CDR3 spans 16 residues. DNA for the CDR3: TGTGCCAGCAGCTTAGATACGGGGTTTTGGACAGATACGCAGTATTTT. This codes for CASSLDTGFWTDTQYF.

This clonotype appeared many times. V and J are TRBV28 and TRBJ2-3, with TRBD2 matching over 8 bases. V trimming: 7 bases; J trimming: 3 bases; junction bases outside the gene matches: 6. The length of the CDR3 is 14 residues. CDR1 MDHEN and CDR2 SYDVKM come from the germline V gene. CDR3 region: CASTAGGLTDTQYF. The CDR3 DNA reads as TGTGCCAGCACGGCGGGAGGCCTTACAGATACGCAGTATTTT.

In its sample, this clonotype was seen a few times. The V and J genes are TRBV4-3 and TRBJ2-2; TRBD2 aligns across 9 bases. Trimming at V came to 5 bases and at J to 4 bases, leaving 2 bases not matched to a gene. This CDR3 comprises 14 residues. Germline values: CDR1 LGHNA, CDR2 YSLEER. Written as DNA, the CDR3 is TGCGCCAGCAGCGTGACTAGCGGCACCGGGGAGCTGTTTTTT. Translated, it gives CASSVTSGTGELFF.